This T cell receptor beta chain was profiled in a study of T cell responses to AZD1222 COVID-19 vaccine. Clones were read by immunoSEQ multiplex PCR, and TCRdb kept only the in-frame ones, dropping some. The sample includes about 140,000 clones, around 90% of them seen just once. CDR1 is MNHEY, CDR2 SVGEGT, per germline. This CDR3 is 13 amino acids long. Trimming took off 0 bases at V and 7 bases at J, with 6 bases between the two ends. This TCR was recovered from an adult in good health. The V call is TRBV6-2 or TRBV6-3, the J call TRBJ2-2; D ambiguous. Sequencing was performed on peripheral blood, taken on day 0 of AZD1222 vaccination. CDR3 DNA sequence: TGTGCCAGCAGTTACTCCTCTTACGGGGAGCTGTTTTTT. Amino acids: CASSYSSYGELFF.